This section outlines one T cell receptor beta chain sequence together with its context. Its antigen is currently unknown. Germline CDR1 reads LGHNA; CDR2 reads YSLEER. V lost 4 bases and J lost 6, with 7 bases in between. The CDR3 is 12 residues long. This sample stems from a study of T-cell reconstitution after alpha-beta-depleted transplantation in children. Study-wide results and caveats: By one year post-transplant, T-cell counts and diversity largely arose from T cells that were newly produced. Expanded graft clones, several hundred of them, were reportedly the source of alpha-beta T cells about two months after transplant. Where some patients showed high TCRbeta diversity at day 60, it came from recipient T cells and thymic progenitors that had survived.

Researchers prepared the TCRbeta library using unique molecular identifiers, the study reports. TCRdb ran MiXCR on the PCR reads and lists one entry per CDR3 protein. This table holds tens of thousands of distinct CDR3 sequences, 15% to 19% found once. V usage is TRBV4-3 and J usage is TRBJ2-1, with D unresolved. The sequencing used PBMCs, mostly from graft donor cells, collected 180 days after TCRalphabeta/CD19-depleted stem cell transplant. The sequence was obtained from a male patient aged 2 to 9 who had a stem cell transplant for acute lymphoblastic leukemia, so the T cells may come from the graft donor. CDR3 DNA: TGCGCCAGCAGCCGAGCAGCCAATGAGCAGTTCTTC. Translating gives CASSRAANEQFF.